This entry describes one TCR beta chain. The target antigen is unknown. The data derive from a study of cytomegalovirus exposure and HLA in healthy donors. Study-wide points: Per a later analysis, HLA-associated TCR beta chains showed more clonal expansion than other, equally common TCR beta chains. In a later analysis, CMV-associated beta chains were mostly HLA-associated, it appeared.

Use of 60 Vbeta and 13 Jbeta primers characterized the PCR. Produced via immunoSEQ multiplex PCR; TCRdb's table is partial and in-frame only. Of about 160,000 clones listed, 70% to 80% are singletons. Trimming stripped 3 bases from V and 3 bases from J, with 11 bases between. CDR1 KGHSH and CDR2 LQKENI come from the germline V gene. The CDR3 extends over 14 amino acids. This chain joins TRBV18 and TRBJ1-2; perhaps TRBD1 as D (5 bases). Material: PBMCs. This clonotype originated in a man between 18 and 29 years old in good health and CMV-seropositive. The CDR3: CASSPAGLHYGYTF. The DNA of the CDR3 is TGTGCCAGCTCACCCGCGGGACTTCACTATGGCTACACCTTC.